This entry lists 19 T cell receptor beta chains sequenced from one sample in a study of monozygotic twins with inflammatory bowel disease. Reanalyzing the 5' RACE reads, TCRdb keeps one entry per CDR3 protein, without DNA. The data show 110,000 or so distinct CDR3 sequences, and the top ten clones hold under 15%. The sample consisted of blood. The receptors originated from a human donor with ulcerative colitis or Crohn's disease, or a healthy co-twin of an affected twin (not recorded which).

This CDR3 is CASTFVTALNEKLFF. V and J are TRBV6-1 and TRBJ1-4; TCRdb's D call, TRBD1, is unchecked because there is no DNA. Per the germline V gene, CDR1 is MNHNS and CDR2 is SASEGT. The CDR3 is made up of 15 amino acids.

This rearrangement joins TRBV28 to TRBJ2-4. This CDR3 comprises 13 residues. Germline V gene sequence: CDR1 MDHEN, CDR2 SYDVKM. The CDR3 sequence is CASTDLGKNIQYF. Looking up the rest from reference TRBV28 and TRBJ2-4 gives the full variable domain: DVKVTQSSRYLVKRTGEKVFLECVQDMDHENMFWYRQDPGLGLRLIYFSYDVKMKEKGDIPEGYSVSREKKERFSLILESASTNQTSMYLCASTDLGKNIQYFGAGTRLSVL.

The chain has TRBV20-1 and TRBJ1-4; TCRdb proposes TRBD1, but this gene call is untestable without DNA. The length of the CDR3 is 14 residues. Germline CDR1 is DFQATT and CDR2 is SNEGSKA (reference sequence). The CDR3 sequence: CSALSTRAGEKLFF.

The chain joins TRBV6-1 to TRBJ2-1; no DNA is available, so the TRBD1 call from TCRdb remains unchecked. Germline CDR1 reads MNHNS; CDR2 reads SASEGT. The CDR3 length is 14 residues. This chain's CDR3 is CASRTGTRAPEQFF.

The rearrangement uses TRBV7-2 and TRBJ1-3; TCRdb calls TRBD1, which cannot be checked without DNA. The CDR3 is made up of 13 amino acids. Germline lookup yields CDR1 SGHTA and CDR2 FQGNSA. CDR3 region: CASSFDRRNTIYF.

The chain combines TRBV5-4 with TRBJ2-2; TCRdb lists TRBD2, though no DNA is available to test this call. Germline CDR1 SGHNT, CDR2 YYREEE (reference sequence). The CDR3 is made up of 16 amino acids. The CDR3 spells CASSFLVSGNTGELFF.

V is TRBV25-1 and J is TRBJ1-5; there is no DNA to check the TCRdb D call of TRBD1. The CDR3 is 14 residues long. Germline-derived CDR1 and CDR2 are MGHDK and SYGVNS. The CDR3 is CASSEGGSNQPQHF.

V gene TRBV4-2 combines with J gene TRBJ2-2; the TCRdb D gene call, TRBD1, has no DNA to confirm it. Germline V gene data show CDR1 as LGHNA and CDR2 as YNFKEQ. The CDR3 is made up of 16 amino acids. This CDR3 is CASSQGHRDHTGELFF.

This chain connects TRBV5-1 to TRBJ2-5. The CDR3 contains 14 residues. Germline CDR1 reads SGHRS; CDR2 reads YFSETQ. CDR3 protein: CASSLDLGIETQYF. The full variable domain, its missing parts supplied by reference TRBV5-1 and TRBJ2-5, is KAGVTQTPRYLIKTRGQQVTLSCSPISGHRSVSWYQQTPGQGLQFLFEYFSETQRNKGNFPGRFSGRQFSNSRSEMNVSTLELGDSALYLCASSLDLGIETQYFGPGTRLLVL.

This chain connects TRBV6-1 to TRBJ1-6; TCRdb's D call, TRBD1, is unchecked because there is no DNA. Germline V gene lookup returns CDR1 MNHNS and CDR2 SASEGT. The CDR3 runs 15 residues. This CDR3 reads CASITGTDGNSPLHF.

The chain has TRBV2 and TRBJ2-3; TCRdb returns TRBD1, unconfirmable since there is no DNA. CDR3 length equals 17 residues. Germline lookup yields CDR1 SNHLY and CDR2 FYNNEI. This chain's CDR3 is CASSELPGDRVPDTQYF.

V is TRBV28 and J is TRBJ2-5; TCRdb's D call of TRBD1 is untestable without DNA. CDR1 and CDR2 (germline): MDHEN, SYDVKM. The length of the CDR3 is 14 residues. CDR3 sequence: CASSEPQGQETQYF. The variable domain in full, completed from reference TRBV28 and TRBJ2-5, reads DVKVTQSSRYLVKRTGEKVFLECVQDMDHENMFWYRQDPGLGLRLIYFSYDVKMKEKGDIPEGYSVSREKKERFSLILESASTNQTSMYLCASSEPQGQETQYFGPGTRLLVL.

The V call is TRBV30, the J call TRBJ2-2. The CDR3 has 13 residues. Germline values: CDR1 GTSNPN, CDR2 SVGIG (reference sequence). The CDR3 sequence: CAWSGQNTGELFF.

The chain couples TRBV5-1 to TRBJ2-5; TCRdb picks TRBD1, but there is no DNA to check that call. The CDR3 is 14 residues long. Germline V gene data show CDR1 as SGHRS and CDR2 as YFSETQ. This CDR3 reads CASSRDRDAETQYF.

V usage is TRBV5-1 and J usage is TRBJ2-3; TCRdb reports TRBD1, a call that lacks DNA to check it against. CDR1 and CDR2 from the germline V gene are SGHRS and YFSETQ. This CDR3 contains 16 residues. The CDR3 spells CASSLGTETSTDTQYF.

CDR3 sequence: CASSIGAGLNYGYTF. V usage is TRBV19 and J usage is TRBJ1-2; TCRdb's D call of TRBD1 is untestable without DNA. This CDR3 has 15 residues. The V gene's germline CDR1 is LNHDA and CDR2 SQIVND (reference sequence).

The chain combines TRBV4-3 with TRBJ2-7; TCRdb's D call, TRBD2, is unchecked because there is no DNA. The CDR3 runs 15 residues. Looked up from germline, CDR1 is LGHNA and CDR2 is YSLEER. CDR3 loop: CASSQDVSGGYEQYF.

The chain combines TRBV7-9 with TRBJ2-4; without DNA, the TCRdb call of TRBD1 cannot be checked. The CDR3 loop spans 16 amino acids. Germline V CDR1 and CDR2: SEHNR, FQNEAQ (reference sequence). CDR3: CASSLRQGIAKNIQYF.

J is TRBJ2-5 and V is TRBV11-2. The length of the CDR3 is 14 residues. The germline V gene has CDR1 SGHAT and CDR2 FQNNGV. The CDR3 loop reads CASSLGQIQETQYF.